This T cell receptor (beta chain) came from a study of radiotherapy plus CTLA-4 blockade in lung cancer. Study-level results: After treatment with radiotherapy plus ipilimumab, TCR clones that came from the tumor expanded in blood.

This CDR3 region has 12 residues. V was pared by 3 bases and J by 5 bases, with 8 bases between. Germline V lookup: CDR1 KGHSH, CDR2 LQKENI. This clone was picked up a small number of times. What it binds is unknown. Produced via immunoSEQ multiplex PCR; TCRdb's table is partial and in-frame only. This sample has around 44,000 clones, with 60% to 80% found just once. The V call is TRBV18, the J call TRBJ2-7, with no clear D. Sequencing used peripheral blood, obtained from a patient treated with radiotherapy plus ipilimumab. The clonotype originates from a human donor with non-small cell lung cancer whose response to radiotherapy plus ipilimumab could not be evaluated. CDR3 protein: CASSPLGHEQYF. In DNA, the CDR3 is TGTGCCAGCTCACCCCTGGGCCACGAGCAGTACTTC. Full variable domain (missing parts from reference TRBV18 and TRBJ2-7): NAGVMQNPRHLVRRRGQEARLRCSPMKGHSHVYWYRQLPEEGLKFMVYLQKENIIDESGMPKERFSAEFPKEGPSILRIQQVVRGDSAAYFCASSPLGHEQYFGPGTRLTVT.